This T cell receptor (beta chain) came from a study of vaccination and CD4 T cells after COVID-19. Across the study: Participants received two doses of either BNT162b2 or mRNA-1273 vaccine.

On this clonotype itself: Its antigen remains unknown.

Cultured CD4+ T cells had their DNA profiled by the Oncomine TCR Beta short-read assay. Genomic DNA from cultured CD4+ T cells was extracted. TCRdb reanalysed the PCR reads using MiXCR and keeps one entry per CDR3 protein. The table records about 8,100 distinct CDR3 sequences, over 25% of them present only once. Described treatment: approximately nine-day PBMC culture with coronavirus spike peptide pools or control peptides (ViraFEST assay). An unexposed donor provided the CD4+ T cells, which were collected before the COVID-19 pandemic (2011-2018). With peptide pools, ViraFEST first expanded antigen-specific T cells and afterwards sequenced their TCRs. The authors cultured around 2.1 million PBMCs per well with 8.5 to 10 IU/ml IL-2 and around 9.2 ug/ml peptide pools. Between the trimmed V and J ends, which lost 0 bases and 2 bases, there was a span of 5 bases. The germline V gene has CDR1 GTSNPN and CDR2 SVGIG (reference sequence). The CDR3 is 12 residues long.

The rearrangement uses TRBV30 and TRBJ2-7; D remains unclear. The sequencing sample was made of CD4+ T cells from blood, cultured in vitro. The TCR comes from a human donor in good health. CDR3 in amino acids: CAWSVVTYEQYF. CDR3 nucleotide sequence: TGTGCCTGGAGTGTGGTAACCTACGAGCAGTACTTC.